The source of this T cell receptor beta chain is a study of OX40 agonist ivuxolimab in advanced cancers. Some clones are missing from TCRdb's copy, which holds only in-frame ones; the method was immunoSEQ multiplex PCR. The sample carries 65,000 to 75,000 clones, approximately 89% recorded once. The germline V gene has CDR1 SGHDT and CDR2 YYEEEE. Trimming cost V 0 bases and J 5 bases, with 11 bases left between them. The CDR3 is 14 residues long. The V gene is TRBV5-6, the J gene TRBJ1-2, with D unresolved. The source is an adult with an advanced solid tumor such as melanoma, head and neck, liver or kidney cancer. Specimen: CD4+ or CD8+ T cells sorted from blood, collected in a trial of the OX40 agonist ivuxolimab. The CDR3 bases are TGTGCCAGCAGCTTGGGGCGGGTGCGGTATGGCTACACCTTC. Amino acid sequence: CASSLGRVRYGYTF.